These 15 T cell receptor beta chains originate from one sample sequenced in a study of CD8+CD57+ T cells in acquired aplastic anemia. Genomic DNA, the template, was used for profiling of the TCR beta VDJ and CDR3. Each CDR3 protein is one row after TCRdb ran MiXCR on the reads. The table includes around 150,000 distinct CDR3 sequences, about two thirds detected once. Patients selected for sequencing had displayed CD8+CD57+ cell expansion by flow cytometry. The sample comprised sorted CD4+, CD8+, or CD8+CD57+ T cells (not recorded which) from PBMCs. These receptor sequences come from a human donor with aplastic anemia.

The gene calls are TRBV5-5 and TRBJ1-4; D remains ambiguous. This CDR3 has 14 residues. V was pared by 0 bases and J by 8 bases, with 11 bases between. Germline V gene data show CDR1 as SGHKS and CDR2 as YYEKEE (reference sequence). DNA for the CDR3: TGTGCCAGCAGCTTGGGAGGAGAGGAGGAAAAACTGTTTTTT. Residues: CASSLGGEEEKLFF.

The rearrangement links TRBV9 to TRBJ2-5; 7 bases map to TRBD1. The CDR3 has 13 residues. V shed 3 bases and J 4 bases; nucleotides not matched to a gene: 3. CDR1 is SGDLS and CDR2 is YYNGEE in the germline V gene. The CDR3 region is CASSAWTGETQYF. The CDR3 DNA sequence: TGTGCCAGCAGCGCTTGGACAGGAGAGACCCAGTACTTC.

The chain combines TRBV19 with TRBJ1-4; D remains ambiguous. Trimming removed 0 bases from V and 10 bases from J, with 9 bases in between. From germline, CDR1 is LNHDA and CDR2 SQIVND (reference sequence). The CDR3 totals 13 residues. CDR3 residues: CASSIDLSGKLFF. CDR3 nucleotides: TGTGCCAGTAGTATAGATCTATCCGGAAAACTGTTTTTT.

The J gene is TRBJ2-2, the V gene TRBV29-1; maybe TRBD2 (6 bases). CDR3 length: 14 residues. Trimming took off 4 bases at V and 2 bases at J, with 11 bases between the two ends. Germline V gene data show CDR1 as SQVTM and CDR2 as ANQGSEA. CDR3 DNA: TGCAGCGTTGCGTGGACTACTAACACCGGGGAGCTGTTTTTT. Translation: CSVAWTTNTGELFF.

The chain couples TRBV7-9 to TRBJ2-7, with 8 bases fitting TRBD2. The CDR3 spans 12 residues. CDR1 and CDR2 from the germline V gene are SEHNR and FQNEAQ (reference sequence). The V and J ends lost 5 bases and 7 bases, in that order; junction bases with no gene match: 4. The CDR3 here is CASSPTGGEQYF. The CDR3 nucleotides are TGTGCCAGCAGCCCTACGGGGGGGGAGCAGTACTTC. The entire variable domain, with the rest obtained from reference TRBV7-9 and TRBJ2-7, is as follows: DTGVSQNPRHKITKRGQNVTFRCDPISEHNRLYWYRQTLGQGPEFLTYFQNEAQLEKSRLLSDRFSAERPKGSFSTLEIQRTEQGDSAMYLCASSPTGGEQYFGPGTRLTVT.

The chain joins TRBV19 to TRBJ2-1, with a weak D call TRBD2 (6 bases). With 6 bases removed from V and 0 bases from J, the gap between germline ends came to 15 bases. From germline, CDR1 is LNHDA and CDR2 SQIVND (reference sequence). The CDR3 has 16 amino acids. CDR3 residues: CASSLLGLPSYNEQFF. The CDR3 nucleotides read TGTGCCAGTAGCTTGCTGGGACTCCCCTCCTACAATGAGCAGTTCTTC. The full variable domain, its missing parts supplied by reference TRBV19 and TRBJ2-1, is DGGITQSPKYLFRKEGQNVTLSCEQNLNHDAMYWYRQDPGQGLRLIYYSQIVNDFQKGDIAEGYSVSREKKESFPLTVTSAQKNPTAFYLCASSLLGLPSYNEQFFGPGTRLTVL.

The CDR3 loop is CASRPTSGGAGEQFF. CDR3 sequence (DNA): TGTGCCAGCAGGCCTACTAGCGGGGGGGCCGGCGAGCAGTTCTTC. The rearrangement uses TRBV7-9 and TRBJ2-1, with 13 nucleotides matching TRBD2. CDR1 is SEHNR and CDR2 is FQNEAQ in the germline V gene (reference sequence). Trimming cost V 6 bases and J 10 bases; bases outside gene matches: 9. This CDR3 is 15 amino acids long.

This clonotype was counted a few times. An end of the junction differs from the germline gene, which may be a read error. The chain combines TRBV20-1 with TRBJ1-4; TRBD1 agrees at 8 bases. Germline V gene sequence: CDR1 DFQATT, CDR2 SNEGSKA (reference sequence). The CDR3 consists of 14 residues. As DNA, the CDR3 is TGCAGTGCCAGAGGTACAGGGGGAACCGAAAAACTGTTTTTT. It translates to CSARGTGGTEKLFF.

The chain has TRBV25-1 and TRBJ2-7; D ambiguous. This CDR3 comprises 12 residues. Germline loops: CDR1 MGHDK, CDR2 SYGVNS. Trimming cost V 0 bases and J 5 bases, with 5 bases left between them. The CDR3 region has the DNA TGTGCCAGCAGTGAATATACCCACGAGCAGTACTTC. Translation: CASSEYTHEQYF.

This sequence joins TRBV11-3 and TRBJ1-1; 7 bases map to TRBD1. The CDR3 runs 14 residues. CDR1 is SGHNT and CDR2 is YENEEA in the germline V gene. Germline trimming cut 5 bases from V and 0 bases from J; bases unmatched to any gene: 3. In nucleotides, the CDR3 is TGTGCCAGCAGCCGGGACAGTTTGAACACTGAAGCTTTCTTT. Its protein product is CASSRDSLNTEAFF.

The V and J genes are TRBV7-2 and TRBJ1-1, with no clear D. CDR3 length: 16 amino acids. The ends were cut back, 3 bases at V and 1 base at J, with 15 bases in the middle. CDR1 is SGHTA, CDR2 FQGNSA, per germline. This chain's CDR3 is CASSFSGSDKNTEAFF. The CDR3 DNA sequence: TGTGCCAGCAGCTTTTCCGGGTCAGACAAGAACACTGAAGCTTTCTTT.

The V and J genes are TRBV29-1 and TRBJ1-2; 9 nucleotides line up with TRBD1. The CDR3 loop spans 12 amino acids. The V segment lost 6 bases and the J segment 6 bases; nucleotides outside the gene matches: 5. The germline CDR1 and CDR2 sequences are SQVTM and ANQGSEA. The CDR3 region is CSVPGTGNGYTF. CDR3 DNA: TGCAGCGTGCCCGGGACAGGGAATGGCTACACCTTC.

J is TRBJ1-4 and V is TRBV4-1; tentatively, D is TRBD1 (5 bases). The germline CDR1 and CDR2 sequences are MGHRA and YSYEKL. Trimming removed 1 base at V and 4 bases at J, with 10 bases between. The CDR3 is made up of 15 amino acids. The CDR3 region has the DNA TGCGCCAGCAGCCAAGTTGGGGGAGTTAATGAAAAACTGTTTTTT. This sequence encodes CASSQVGGVNEKLFF.

V and J are TRBV7-2 and TRBJ2-5; D not resolved. The germline V gene has CDR1 SGHTA and CDR2 FQGNSA. The CDR3 has 13 amino acids. The germline V and J ends were trimmed by 1 base and 2 bases, with 5 bases remaining between them. Here the CDR3 reads CASSLGLQETQYF. For the CDR3, the DNA is TGTGCCAGCAGCTTAGGGCTACAAGAGACCCAGTACTTC.

V usage is TRBV7-6 and J usage is TRBJ2-7; a possible D gene is TRBD1 (6 bases). CDR1 is SGHVS and CDR2 is FNYEAQ in the germline V gene. This CDR3 spans 16 amino acids. V gave up 1 base and J gave up 2 bases, with 15 bases separating them. CDR3 DNA sequence: TGTGCCAGCAGCTTAGGGAATCACAGGGAAACCTACGAGCAGTACTTC. It translates to CASSLGNHRETYEQYF.